This is a list of T cell receptor beta chains from one sample in a study of T cell changes during pregnancy in multiple sclerosis. Assay used: immunoSEQ multiplex PCR; TCRdb lists only in-frame clones, some missing. The table shows around 20,000 clones, with 75% to 95% occurring only once. The starting material was CD4+ T cells from peripheral blood mononuclear cells, obtained in the third trimester of pregnancy. The source of these receptors is a female donor in good health, enrolled as a control in a pregnancy study. The CDR3 runs from the conserved cysteine through the conserved F or W. A D gene is named only where the DNA matches it firmly. A row's size may be missing; if present it is once, few, many or a size class.

clone_size	j_call	d_call	v_call	cdr3_aa	cdr3_nt
NA	TRBJ2-2	NA	TRBV28	CASSPRRENTGELFF	TGTGCCAGCAGCCCTCGACGGGAGAACACCGGGGAGCTGTTTTTT
NA	TRBJ2-7	NA	TRBV6-5	CASSYRQALSYEQYF	TGTGCCAGCAGTTACCGTCAGGCTCTCTCCTACGAGCAGTACTTC
once	TRBJ1-6	NA	TRBV9	CASSVEQMGGSPLHF	TGTGCCAGCAGCGTAGAACAGATGGGAGGTTCACCCCTCCACTTT
NA	TRBJ2-3	NA	TRBV6-5	CASSYSREADTQYF	TGTGCCAGCAGTTACTCAAGGGAGGCAGATACGCAGTATTTT
NA	TRBJ2-7	TRBD2	TRBV10-1	CASSDPKAGGPDHEQYF	TGCGCCAGCAGTGACCCTAAAGCGGGAGGGCCCGACCACGAGCAGTACTTC
once	TRBJ2-7	TRBD2	TRBV7-6	CASSLGGTSGGYEQYF	TGTGCCAGCAGCTTAGGCGGGACTAGCGGGGGGTACGAGCAGTACTTC
NA	TRBJ1-5	NA	TRBV2	CASSPPSQPQHF	TGTGCCAGCAGCCCCCCCTCTCAGCCCCAGCATTTT
NA	TRBJ1-2	TRBD1	TRBV5-8	CASSSPGQGVNRGYTF	TGTGCCAGCAGCTCCCCGGGACAGGGGGTAAACCGGGGCTACACCTTC
NA	TRBJ2-5	NA	TRBV4-1	CASSQLARTSPETQYF	TGCGCCAGCAGCCAACTTGCTAGAACCTCCCCAGAGACCCAGTACTTC
once	TRBJ2-5	NA	TRBV14	CASSQDRRDYQETQYF	TGTGCCAGCAGCCAAGATCGCCGGGACTACCAAGAGACCCAGTACTTC
once	TRBJ2-1	TRBD2	TRBV2	CASLGLADPQQFF	TGTGCCAGCCTAGGACTAGCGGACCCGCAGCAGTTCTTC
once	TRBJ2-4	NA	TRBV12-1	CASSFSFSTSGGELAKNIQYF	TGTGCCAGCAGCTTTTCTTTCAGTACTAGCGGGGGCGAACTAGCCAAAAACATTCAGTACTTC
once	TRBJ2-7	TRBD1	TRBV19	CASSRGGTGTYEQYF	TGTGCCAGTAGTAGAGGGGGGACAGGCACCTACGAGCAGTACTTC
once	TRBJ1-2	NA	TRBV28	CASTGGGGGGYGYTF	TGTGCCAGCACCGGAGGGGGGGGTGGGGGCTATGGCTACACCTTC
once	TRBJ2-1	TRBD2	TRBV5-1	CASSLAEEAGGGYNEQFF	TGCGCCAGCAGCTTGGCTGAGGAAGCGGGAGGGGGCTACAATGAGCAGTTCTTC
NA	TRBJ2-7	NA	TRBV11-2	CASSLGRAGPGYSSYEQYF	TGTGCCAGCAGCTTAGGGAGGGCAGGGCCCGGGTATAGCTCCTACGAGCAGTACTTC
NA	TRBJ1-2	NA	TRBV12-5	CAGEGRSDYGYTF	TGTGCTGGCGAGGGCAGGTCGGACTATGGCTACACCTTC
NA	TRBJ2-3	TRBD1	TRBV5-1	CASSVTGVDTQYF	TGCGCCAGCAGCGTGACAGGGGTGGATACGCAGTATTTT
NA	TRBJ1-4	NA	TRBV9	CASSVEPRGYPATNEKLFF	TGTGCCAGCAGCGTAGAGCCCAGGGGATACCCCGCAACTAATGAAAAACTGTTTTTT
NA	TRBJ1-2	NA	TRBV5-1	CASSLGGDYGYTF	TGCGCCAGCAGCTTGGGGGGAGACTATGGCTACACCTTC
NA	TRBJ1-3	NA	TRBV6-5	CASSSLGNTIYF	TGTGCCAGCAGCTCCTTAGGAAACACCATATATTTT
NA	TRBJ2-5	TRBD1	TRBV27	CASRTGGGGETQYF	TGTGCCAGCAGGACAGGGGGCGGAGGAGAGACCCAGTACTTC
NA	TRBJ1-3	TRBD1	TRBV4-1	CASSQETGVGNTIYF	TGCGCCAGCAGCCAGGAGACAGGGGTAGGAAACACCATATATTTT
NA	TRBJ2-4	TRBD1	TRBV14	CASSPYRGGTGAKNIQYF	TGTGCCAGCAGCCCGTACCGTGGGGGGACAGGAGCCAAAAACATTCAGTACTTC
NA	TRBJ2-1	TRBD1	TRBV14	CASSPWDRLFFNEQFF	TGTGCCAGCAGCCCCTGGGACAGGCTATTCTTCAATGAGCAGTTCTTC
NA	TRBJ2-1	TRBD2	TRBV7-8	CASSLVRLAGNYNEQFF	TGTGCCAGCAGCTTAGTTCGGCTAGCGGGGAATTACAATGAGCAGTTCTTC
NA	TRBJ1-5	TRBD1	TRBV28	CASRTGNQPQHF	TGTGCCAGCCGGACAGGGAATCAGCCCCAGCATTTT
NA	TRBJ2-7	TRBD1	TRBV6-5	CASSLNRGSYEQYF	TGTGCCAGCAGTCTCAACAGGGGTTCCTACGAGCAGTACTTC
NA	TRBJ1-6	NA	TRBV2	CASSEEPGHLNSPLHF	TGTGCCAGCAGTGAAGAGCCGGGACACCTTAATTCACCCCTCCACTTT
NA	TRBJ2-1	TRBD2	TRBV7-2	CASSPPGLAVNEQFF	TGTGCCAGCAGCCCTCCGGGACTAGCGGTGAATGAGCAGTTCTTC
once	TRBJ1-6	NA	TRBV30	CAWALQGGNSPLHF	TGTGCCTGGGCCCTCCAGGGTGGAAATTCACCCCTCCACTTT
NA	TRBJ2-5	TRBD2	TRBV11-2	CASSLGQTSGVQETQYF	TGTGCCAGCAGCTTAGGGCAAACTAGCGGAGTACAAGAGACCCAGTACTTC
NA	TRBJ2-2	TRBD2	TRBV9	CASSVERGGTGELFF	TGTGCCAGCAGCGTAGAACGGGGGGGCACCGGGGAGCTGTTTTTT
NA	TRBJ2-1	TRBD2	TRBV9	CASSVAGGPREQFF	TGTGCCAGCAGCGTAGCGGGGGGGCCACGCGAGCAGTTCTTC
NA	TRBJ1-1	TRBD1	TRBV11-2	CASSPGTGRSMNTEAFF	TGTGCCAGCAGCCCAGGGACAGGCCGATCTATGAACACTGAAGCTTTCTTT
NA	TRBJ2-1	TRBD2	TRBV7-9	CASSLEGSSGVGEQFF	TGTGCCAGCAGCTTAGAAGGGTCTAGCGGGGTGGGTGAGCAGTTCTTC
once	TRBJ2-7	TRBD2	TRBV7-6	CASSAELAGGYEQYF	TGTGCCAGCAGCGCAGAACTAGCGGGAGGGTATGAGCAGTACTTC
NA	TRBJ1-2	NA	TRBV7-3	CASSPHTGNYGYTF	TGTGCCAGCAGCCCCCATACAGGGAACTATGGCTACACCTTC
NA	TRBJ1-1	NA	TRBV4-1	CASSQEGLANTEAFF	TGCGCCAGCAGCCAGGAAGGACTGGCGAACACTGAAGCTTTCTTT
NA	TRBJ2-7	TRBD1	TRBV6-5	CASRWGQAPYEQYF	TGTGCCAGCAGATGGGGACAGGCCCCCTACGAGCAGTACTTC
once	TRBJ1-4	TRBD1	TRBV27	CASSLLQGAHEKLFF	TGTGCCAGCAGCTTGTTACAGGGGGCCCATGAAAAACTGTTTTTT
once	TRBJ1-5	NA	TRBV7-8	CASSLGRLGASPQHF	TGTGCCAGCAGCTTAGGACGTCTTGGGGCCAGCCCCCAGCATTTT
NA	TRBJ1-2	TRBD1	TRBV19	CASSVGQGWSYTF	TGTGCCAGTAGTGTCGGACAGGGTTGGAGCTACACCTTC